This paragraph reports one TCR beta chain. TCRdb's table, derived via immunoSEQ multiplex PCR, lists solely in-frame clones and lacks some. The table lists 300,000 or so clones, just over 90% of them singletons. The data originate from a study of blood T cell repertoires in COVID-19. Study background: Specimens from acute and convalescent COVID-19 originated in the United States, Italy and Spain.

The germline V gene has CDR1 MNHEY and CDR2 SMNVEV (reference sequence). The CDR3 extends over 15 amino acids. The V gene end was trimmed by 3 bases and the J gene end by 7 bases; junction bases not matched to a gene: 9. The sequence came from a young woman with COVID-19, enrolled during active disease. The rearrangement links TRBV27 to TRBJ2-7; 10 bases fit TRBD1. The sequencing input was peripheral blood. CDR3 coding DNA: TGTGCCAGCAGTTTGGCGGGACAGGGGAGGAAGGAGCAGTACTTC. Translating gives CASSLAGQGRKEQYF.